The entry below gives a single T cell receptor (beta chain) sequence along with its context. This sample stems from a study of blood T cell repertoires in COVID-19. Per the study methods: For nucleated cells, counts were estimated from reference gene primer amplification. Only in-frame clones appear in the TCRdb table, and some are missing; sequencing was by immunoSEQ multiplex PCR. V, J and clone size were drawn from that table, and D and trimming were deduced from the DNA. The sample contains tens of thousands of clones, roughly 81% of which appear only once. V dropped 6 bases and J dropped 1; count of bases not matched to a gene: 26. CDR1 and CDR2 (germline): MDHEN, SYDVKM. This CDR3 comprises 23 residues.

This chain connects TRBV28 to TRBJ2-7, with 14 bases identical to TRBD2. Sequencing used peripheral blood. The clonotype comes from a human donor in a cohort sampled during active COVID-19. CDR3 sequence reads: CASSLWGLRGGLAGGRMSYEQYF. The CDR3 bases are TGTGCCAGCAGCCTTTGGGGGCTAAGGGGAGGACTAGCGGGAGGAAGGATGTCCTACGAGCAGTACTTC.